Presented here are 3 T cell receptor beta chains from one specimen sequenced in a study of CD8+ T cells in alopecia areata. Extraction of RNA preceded its reverse transcription into cDNA, which served as the sequencing template. TCRdb's table, derived via immunoSEQ multiplex PCR, lists solely in-frame clones and lacks some. The sample has about 180,000 clones; roughly 60% are singletons. Sample: CD4+ T cells sorted from blood, taken at week 0. The receptors here all came from a human donor with alopecia areata.

This rearrangement joins TRBV29-1 to TRBJ2-5; D tentatively reads TRBD1 or TRBD2 (5 bases each). This CDR3 is built from 14 residues. Germline values: CDR1 SQVTM, CDR2 ANQGSEA. V shed 7 bases and J shed 3 bases, with 18 bases lying between them. The CDR3 bases are TGCAGCGCTCCTCCCGGGACGGCAAAAGAGACCCAGTACTTC. It yields the protein CSAPPGTAKETQYF.

In this sample, this clone turned up a few times. The genes are TRBV7-2 and TRBJ1-2; D not certain. This CDR3 region has 13 residues. V was trimmed by 5 bases and J by 7 bases, leaving 14 bases between them. CDR1 is SGHTA, CDR2 FQGNSA, per germline. CDR3 DNA: TGTGCCAGCAGCCCGAGCAGGTCGCGTGGCTACACCTTC. This translates into CASSPSRSRGYTF. Based on the CDR3 plus reference TRBV7-2 and TRBJ1-2, the full variable domain is GAGVSQSPSNKVTEKGKDVELRCDPISGHTALYWYRQSLGQGLEFLIYFQGNSAPDKSGLPSDRFSAERTGGSVSTLTIQRTQQEDSAVYLCASSPSRSRGYTFGSGTRLTVV.

For the CDR3, the DNA is TGTGCCAGCAGCTTAGTTGGTAGGAGCTACGAGCAGTACTTC. It yields the protein CASSLVGRSYEQYF. The chain uses TRBV11-3 and TRBJ2-7, with unresolved D. Trimming cost V 1 base and J 3 bases, with 10 bases left between them. The CDR3 consists of 14 residues. CDR1 SGHNT and CDR2 YENEEA come from the germline V gene.